Below are 9 T cell receptor beta chains sequenced from a single sample in a study. TCRdb analysed the RT-PCR reads with MiXCR anew, one entry per CDR3 protein. The table lists fewer than 800,000 distinct CDR3 sequences, approximately 15% of them singletons. The sample was memory CD4+ T cells from blood. All receptors derive from a female donor in good health, serving as a healthy control.

The chain has TRBV9 and TRBJ2-3, with TRBD1 as a possible D gene (6 bases). The V gene lost 4 bases and the J gene lost 6 bases, with 15 bases spanning the gap. CDR3 length equals 14 residues. The V gene's germline CDR1 is SGDLS and CDR2 YYNGEE. The CDR3 DNA reads as TGTGCCAGCAGCCTGTACTACAGGGATGATACGCAGTATTTT. Protein: CASSLYYRDDTQYF.

This clonotype has more than one count but fewer than ten. V gene TRBV28 combines with J gene TRBJ2-7, with 9 bases lining up with TRBD2. J gave up 5 bases and V 1 base, and 6 bases lay outside the gene matches. Germline lookup yields CDR1 MDHEN and CDR2 SYDVKM. The CDR3 spans 15 residues. The CDR3 spells CASSLYSGRTHEQYF. Written as DNA, the CDR3 is TGTGCCAGCAGTTTATATAGCGGGAGAACCCACGAGCAGTACTTC. Filled out from reference TRBV28 and TRBJ2-7, the complete variable domain reads DVKVTQSSRYLVKRTGEKVFLECVQDMDHENMFWYRQDPGLGLRLIYFSYDVKMKEKGDIPEGYSVSREKKERFSLILESASTNQTSMYLCASSLYSGRTHEQYFGPGTRLTVT.

This clonotype came up a few times. The chain combines TRBV11-2 with TRBJ2-1; D unclear. The germline CDR1 and CDR2 sequences are SGHAT and FQNNGV. CDR3 length: 18 amino acids. V was shortened by 2 bases and J by 0 bases, with 17 bases between the two germline ends. The chain's CDR3 is CASSLRRAQQSSYNEQFF. The CDR3 DNA sequence: TGTGCCAGCAGCTTACGAAGGGCCCAGCAGAGCTCCTACAATGAGCAGTTCTTC.

This rearrangement joins TRBV24-1 to TRBJ2-2; 8 nucleotides agree with TRBD2. CDR3 length equals 14 residues. Germline CDR1 and CDR2: KGHDR and SFDVKD. After removal of 7 bases from V and 5 bases from J, the junction contained 5 bases not matched to a gene. The CDR3 DNA follows: TGTGCCACCAGGGACAGCGGGGGAACCGGGGAGCTGTTTTTT. Its translation is CATRDSGGTGELFF.

V gene TRBV7-9 combines with J gene TRBJ1-2; no clear D. Germline CDR1 reads SEHNR; CDR2 reads FQNEAQ (reference sequence). This CDR3 spans 16 amino acids. The V gene lost 5 bases and the J gene lost 3 bases, with 19 bases spanning the gap. The CDR3 DNA sequence: TGTGCCAGCAGCCTCCTTCGGTGCGCGATGGACTATGGCTACACCTTC. Amino acids: CASSLLRCAMDYGYTF.

This chain joins TRBV28 and TRBJ2-1; 11 bases agree with TRBD1. Per germline, CDR1 MDHEN and CDR2 SYDVKM. The J segment lost 6 bases and the V segment lost 7 bases, leaving 11 bases of the junction unmatched. The CDR3 extends over 16 amino acids. CDR3 DNA: TGTGCCAGCACGGGGGGGACAGGGGGAAGGGTCAATGAGCAGTTCTTC. This translates into CASTGGTGGRVNEQFF.

CDR3 nucleotides: TGCAGCGTTGAATGGGGGCCAAACACTGAAGCTTTCTTT. Translating it yields CSVEWGPNTEAFF. J is TRBJ1-1 and V is TRBV29-1; D perhaps matches TRBD1 (6 bases). The CDR3 length is 13 residues. The germline V and J ends were trimmed by 2 bases and 2 bases, with 9 bases remaining between them. Germline-derived CDR1 and CDR2 are SQVTM and ANQGSEA.

This chain joins TRBV6-2 or TRBV6-3 and TRBJ2-6; D unclear. The V gene lost 2 bases and the J gene lost 0 bases, with 8 bases spanning the gap. Germline CDR1 and CDR2: MNHEY and SVGEGT. This CDR3 has 16 amino acids. The CDR3 reads CASSYERNSGANVLTF. The DNA for the CDR3 is TGTGCCAGCAGTTACGAACGGAACTCTGGGGCCAACGTCCTGACTTTC.

The chain carries TRBV9 and TRBJ1-1; D not certain. CDR1 is SGDLS and CDR2 is YYNGEE in the germline V gene. The CDR3 totals 13 residues. V was clipped by 3 bases and J by 1 base, with 7 bases between them. The CDR3 DNA is TGTGCCAGCAGCGACTACAGGAACACTGAAGCTTTCTTT. This sequence encodes CASSDYRNTEAFF.